This T cell receptor beta chain was observed in a study of PD-L1 blockade in urothelial cancer. PCRs each included synthetic TCR analog templates spiked in. Generated by immunoSEQ multiplex PCR, the TCRdb table keeps only in-frame clones and is missing some. Of about 130,000 clones listed, 86% were seen once; the top ten hold 2% to 3%. Unmatched junction bases numbered 15, after V lost 3 bases and J lost 4 bases. CDR1 SGDLS and CDR2 YYNGEE come from the germline V gene. This CDR3 spans 18 amino acids. Time point in this sample: peripheral blood 6 weeks after treatment start. Broader study findings: Sub-median blood TCR clonality before treatment predicted longer survival. Durable benefit was linked to greater 3-week expansion of tumor-associated blood clones.

With regard to this clone: What it binds is unknown.

This chain joins TRBV9 and TRBJ2-7; 11 nucleotides match TRBD1. The TCR sequence derives from a man between 45 and 60 years old with urothelial cancer. The material was PBMCs, obtained around atezolizumab (anti-PD-L1) treatment. The CDR3 is CASSERGDPGTGGYEQYF. The CDR3 DNA follows: TGTGCCAGCAGCGAGAGAGGCGATCCCGGGACAGGGGGATACGAGCAGTACTTC.